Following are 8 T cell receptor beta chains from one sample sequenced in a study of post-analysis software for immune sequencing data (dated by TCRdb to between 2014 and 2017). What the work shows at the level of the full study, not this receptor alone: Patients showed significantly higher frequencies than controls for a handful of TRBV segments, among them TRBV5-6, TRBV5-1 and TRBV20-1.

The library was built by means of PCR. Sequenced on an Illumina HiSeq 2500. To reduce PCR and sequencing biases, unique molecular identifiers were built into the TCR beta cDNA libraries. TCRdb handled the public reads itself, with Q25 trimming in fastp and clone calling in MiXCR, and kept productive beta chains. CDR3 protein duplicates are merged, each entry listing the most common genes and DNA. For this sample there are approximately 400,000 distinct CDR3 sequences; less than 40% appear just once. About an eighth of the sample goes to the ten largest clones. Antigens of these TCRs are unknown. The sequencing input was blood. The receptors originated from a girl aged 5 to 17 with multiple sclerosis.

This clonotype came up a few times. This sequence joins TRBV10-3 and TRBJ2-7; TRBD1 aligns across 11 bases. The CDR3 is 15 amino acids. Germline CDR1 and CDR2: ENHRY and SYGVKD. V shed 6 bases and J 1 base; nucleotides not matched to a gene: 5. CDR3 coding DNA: TGTGCCATCAGGCCCGGGACAGGGGGTTCCTACGAGCAGTACTTC. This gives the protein CAIRPGTGGSYEQYF.

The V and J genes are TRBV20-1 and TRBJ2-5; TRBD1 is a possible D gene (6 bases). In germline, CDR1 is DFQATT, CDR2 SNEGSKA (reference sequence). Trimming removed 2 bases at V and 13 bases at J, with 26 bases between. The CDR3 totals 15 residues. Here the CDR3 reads CSARRLQGPGAFVYF. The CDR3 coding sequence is TGCAGTGCTAGACGGCTCCAGGGGCCAGGGGCTTTTGTGTACTTC.

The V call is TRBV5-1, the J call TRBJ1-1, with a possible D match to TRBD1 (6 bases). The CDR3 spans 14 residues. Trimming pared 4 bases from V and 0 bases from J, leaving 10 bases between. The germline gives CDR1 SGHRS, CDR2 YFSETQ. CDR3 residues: CASSGQRVNTEAFF. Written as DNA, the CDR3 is TGCGCCAGCAGCGGACAGAGGGTGAACACTGAAGCTTTCTTT.

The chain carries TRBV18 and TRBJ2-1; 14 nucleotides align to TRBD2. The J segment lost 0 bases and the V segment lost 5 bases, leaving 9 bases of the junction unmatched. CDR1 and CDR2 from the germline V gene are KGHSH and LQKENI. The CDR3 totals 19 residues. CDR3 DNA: TGTGCCAGCTCATCGGGACTAGCGGGGGCCCTTAGCTCCTACAATGAGCAGTTCTTC. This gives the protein CASSSGLAGALSSYNEQFF.

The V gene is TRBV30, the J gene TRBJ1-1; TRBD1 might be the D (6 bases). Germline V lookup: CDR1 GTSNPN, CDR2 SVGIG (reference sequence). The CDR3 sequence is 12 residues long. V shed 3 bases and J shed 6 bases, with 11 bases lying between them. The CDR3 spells CAWSEDSPEAFF. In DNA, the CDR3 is TGTGCCTGGAGCGAGGACAGCCCTGAAGCTTTCTTT.

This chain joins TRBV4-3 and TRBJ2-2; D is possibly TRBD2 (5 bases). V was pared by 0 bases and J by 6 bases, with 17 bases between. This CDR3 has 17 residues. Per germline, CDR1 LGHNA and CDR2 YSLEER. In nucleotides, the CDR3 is TGCGCCAGCAGCCAAGATCTTGGTAGGCTAGCCCCCGGGGAGCTGTTTTTT. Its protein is CASSQDLGRLAPGELFF.

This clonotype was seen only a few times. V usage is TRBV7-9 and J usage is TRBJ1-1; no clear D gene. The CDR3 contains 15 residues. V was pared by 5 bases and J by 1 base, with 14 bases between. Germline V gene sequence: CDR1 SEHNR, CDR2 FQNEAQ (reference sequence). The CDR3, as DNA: TGTGCCAGCAGCCCCAGCGATTGGGAGAACACTGAAGCTTTCTTT. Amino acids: CASSPSDWENTEAFF.

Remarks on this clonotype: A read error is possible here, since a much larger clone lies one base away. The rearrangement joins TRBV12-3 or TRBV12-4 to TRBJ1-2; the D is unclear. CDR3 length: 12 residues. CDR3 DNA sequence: TGTGCCAGCAGTTTACGCAACTATGGCTGCACCTTC. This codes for CASSLRNYGCTF.